A selection of T cell receptor beta chains follows, all from one sample in a study of response to subunit inactivated influenza vaccine. MiXCR was run by TCRdb on the RT-PCR reads, yielding one entry per CDR3 protein. This sample has 550,000 to 600,000 distinct CDR3 sequences; approximately 12% occur once, and the top ten carry 10%. Here the sequenced sample was PBMCs from blood, taken on the day of vaccination. Receptors originate from a man aged 45 to 65 who received an inactivated influenza vaccine. Each CDR3 is given with its conserved first and last residue. D genes are given only for firm matches. Size tells how often a clone was seen (once, few, many) or the class of an expanded clone, and some rows leave it out.

abundance	j_gene	v_gene	d_gene	CDR3nt	CDR3aa
NA	TRBJ1-1	TRBV13	NA	TGTGCCAGCAGACAACAGGGTATTAGCACTGAAGCTTTCTTT	CASRQQGISTEAFF
few	TRBJ2-4	TRBV28	NA	TGTGCCAGCAGTTTGGGTCGTAGGAACATTCAGTACTTC	CASSLGRRNIQYF
NA	TRBJ1-1	TRBV4-1	TRBD1	TGCGCCAGCAGCCAAGGGGGGACAGGGGGCACTGAAGCTTTCTTT	CASSQGGTGGTEAFF
NA	TRBJ1-3	TRBV5-6	NA	TGTGCCAGCAGCTTGCCTTTCGCTGGAAACACCATATATTTT	CASSLPFAGNTIYF
few	TRBJ2-1	TRBV12-3/TRBV12-4	TRBD2	TGTGCCAGCAGGTGGGGACTAGTTAGGGATGAGCAGTTCTTC	CASRWGLVRDEQFF
NA	TRBJ2-7	TRBV28	NA	TGTGCCAGCAACACCTTAGACGGTACCTACGAGCAGTACTTC	CASNTLDGTYEQYF
NA	TRBJ1-6	TRBV29-1	NA	TGCAGCGTCCAAGGACAGTTTGGGGACCTCCACTTT	CSVQGQFGDLHF
NA	TRBJ2-5	TRBV6-6	NA	TGTGCCAGCAGTTACTCGTGGAGAGAGACCCAGTACTTC	CASSYSWRETQYF
few	TRBJ1-5	TRBV4-3	NA	TGCGCCAGCAGCCAAGTGGTCGGTGGACAAATTGCAGTACCCCAGCATTTT	CASSQVVGGQIAVPQHF
few	TRBJ2-2	TRBV6-5	NA	TGTGCCAGCAGATACCGCGGCAGAGCCGAATGGGACACCGGGGAGCTGTTTTTT	CASRYRGRAEWDTGELFF
few	TRBJ1-5	TRBV16	NA	TGTGCCAGCAGCCTGTTGATTACTATAGGTCGGGATCAGCCCCAGCATTTT	CASSLLITIGRDQPQHF
many	TRBJ2-7	TRBV28	TRBD1	TGTGCCAGCAGTTTGGGGGGACAGGGGTCATACGAGCAGTACTTC	CASSLGGQGSYEQYF
few	TRBJ1-1	TRBV12-3/TRBV12-4	NA	TGTGCCAGCAGCCGACAGTCGAACACTGAAGCTTTCTTT	CASSRQSNTEAFF
few	TRBJ1-1	TRBV5-6	NA	TGTGCCAGCAAATATTGTATGTTGGTTCAACCTGAAGCTTTCTTT	CASKYCMLVQPEAFF
few	TRBJ2-3	TRBV4-1	NA	TGCGCCAGCAGCCAGCCTTGGGGAGATACGCAGTATTTT	CASSQPWGDTQYF
few	TRBJ2-5	TRBV5-1	NA	TGCGCCAGCAGCCCGTGGACACGCTCGGGGGAAGAGACCCAGTACTTC	CASSPWTRSGEETQYF